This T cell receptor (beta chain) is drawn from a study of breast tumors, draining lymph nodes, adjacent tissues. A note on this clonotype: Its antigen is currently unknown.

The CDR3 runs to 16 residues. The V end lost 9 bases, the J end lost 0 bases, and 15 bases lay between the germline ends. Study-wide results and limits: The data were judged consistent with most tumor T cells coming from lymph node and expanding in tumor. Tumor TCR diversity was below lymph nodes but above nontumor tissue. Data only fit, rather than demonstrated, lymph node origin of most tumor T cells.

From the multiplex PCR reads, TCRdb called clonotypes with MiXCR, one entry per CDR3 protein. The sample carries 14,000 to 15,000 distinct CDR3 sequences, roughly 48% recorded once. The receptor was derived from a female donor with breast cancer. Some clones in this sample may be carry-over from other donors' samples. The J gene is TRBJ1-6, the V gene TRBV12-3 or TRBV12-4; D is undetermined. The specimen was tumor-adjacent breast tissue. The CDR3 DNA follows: TGTGCCAGTAGCCCGCGGAAGAGCTCCTATAATTCACCCCTCCACTTT. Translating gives CASSPRKSSYNSPLHF.